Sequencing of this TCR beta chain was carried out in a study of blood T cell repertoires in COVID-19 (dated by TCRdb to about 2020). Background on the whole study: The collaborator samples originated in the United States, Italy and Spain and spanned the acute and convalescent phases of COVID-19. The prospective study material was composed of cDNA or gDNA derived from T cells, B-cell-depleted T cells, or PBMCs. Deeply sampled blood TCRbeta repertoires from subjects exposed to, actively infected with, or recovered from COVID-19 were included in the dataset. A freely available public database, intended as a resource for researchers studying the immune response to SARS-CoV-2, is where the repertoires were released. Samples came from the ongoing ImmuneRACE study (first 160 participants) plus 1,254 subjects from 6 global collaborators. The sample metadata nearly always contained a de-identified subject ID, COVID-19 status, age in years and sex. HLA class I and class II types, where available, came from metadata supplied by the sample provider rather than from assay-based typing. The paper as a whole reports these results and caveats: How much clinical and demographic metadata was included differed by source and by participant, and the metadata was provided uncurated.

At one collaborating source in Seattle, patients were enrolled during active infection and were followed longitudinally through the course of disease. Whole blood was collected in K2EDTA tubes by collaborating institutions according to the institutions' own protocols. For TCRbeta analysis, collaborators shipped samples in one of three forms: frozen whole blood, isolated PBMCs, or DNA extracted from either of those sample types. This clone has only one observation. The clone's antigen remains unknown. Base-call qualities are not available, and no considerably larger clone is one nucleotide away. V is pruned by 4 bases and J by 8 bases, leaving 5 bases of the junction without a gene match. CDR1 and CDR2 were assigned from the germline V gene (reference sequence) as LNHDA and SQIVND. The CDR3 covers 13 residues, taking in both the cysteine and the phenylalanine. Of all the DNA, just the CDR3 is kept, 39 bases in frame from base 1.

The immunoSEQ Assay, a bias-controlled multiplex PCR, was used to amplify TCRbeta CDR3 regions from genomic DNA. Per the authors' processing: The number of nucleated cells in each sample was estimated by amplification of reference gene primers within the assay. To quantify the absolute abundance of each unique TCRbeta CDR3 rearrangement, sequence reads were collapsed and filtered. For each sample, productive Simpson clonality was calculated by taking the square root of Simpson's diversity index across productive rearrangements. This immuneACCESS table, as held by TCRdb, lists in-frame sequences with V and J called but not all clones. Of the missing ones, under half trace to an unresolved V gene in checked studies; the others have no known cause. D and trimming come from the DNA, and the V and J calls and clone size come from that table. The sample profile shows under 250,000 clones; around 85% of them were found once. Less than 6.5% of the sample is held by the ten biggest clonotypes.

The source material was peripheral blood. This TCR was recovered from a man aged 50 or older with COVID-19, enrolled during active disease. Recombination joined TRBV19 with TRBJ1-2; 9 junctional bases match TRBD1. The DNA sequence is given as TGTGCCAGTAGTACCAGGACAGGGGAAGGCTACACCTTC. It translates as CASSTRTGEGYTF.